This T cell receptor (beta chain) comes out of a study of shared clonotypes between healthy human individuals. The overall study: The plates for each donor numbered three CD4 naive, three CD4 memory, two CD8 naive and one CD8 memory.

It was roughly 200 ng DNA, about 30,000 T cell genomes, that sorted-subset replicate PCRs used. Authors' analysis steps: ImmunoSEQ supplied junction-only sequences lacking quality scores, so filtering was different. Clones were sequenced by immunoSEQ multiplex PCR, and TCRdb holds only the in-frame ones, with some missing. For V, J and clone size, that table is used; D and trimming come from the DNA. The data contain some 2,400,000 clones, approximately 94% of them seen just once; the ten biggest clones take up less than 0.15%. Germline CDR1 SGHNT, CDR2 YYREEE (reference sequence). The CDR3 loop spans 15 amino acids. The ends were cut back, 0 bases at V and 6 bases at J, with 14 bases in the middle. CD4+ cell separation produced CD45RA+ naive and CD45RA-negative memory subsets.

The clonotype comes from a man aged 18 to 30 in good health. The sequenced material came from naive CD4+ T cells sorted from blood. As for subset: CD45RA+ positively selected. The genes are TRBV5-4 and TRBJ2-3, with D maybe TRBD2 (6 bases). The DNA for the CDR3 is TGTGCCAGCAGCTTGGAGCGGGTAGTGTCGGATACGCAGTATTTT. It specifies CASSLERVVSDTQYF.